Following are 20 T cell receptor beta chains from one sample sequenced in a study of blood T cells in healthy people across ages (dated by TCRdb to the mid-2010s). Library preparation used 5' RACE. The sequencing machine was an Illumina HiSeq 2500. A second PCR of about 7 to 12 cycles was run with a J-beta primer mix and a sample-barcoded 5' primer. TCRdb reprocessing: public reads trimmed at Q25 with fastp, clones called with MiXCR, in-frame beta chains kept. All rows with the same CDR3 protein become a single entry with the most common DNA and genes. For this sample there are about 570,000 distinct CDR3 sequences; over 25% appear just once. The ten biggest clones cover approximately 3.3% of the sample. This sample also appeared in a second study, on T cells of mothers and their children.

The source material was blood. The receptors here all came from a boy between 2 and 10 years old in good health.

The chain couples TRBV7-6 to TRBJ2-3, with D hard to call. Trimming removed 1 base at V and 1 base at J, with 9 bases between. Germline CDR1 reads SGHVS; CDR2 reads FNYEAQ. This CDR3 is 15 amino acids long. The CDR3: CASSLVGIRTDTQYF. CDR3 bases: TGTGCCAGCAGCTTAGTTGGGATCCGCACAGATACGCAGTATTTT. Combining the CDR3 with reference TRBV7-6 and TRBJ2-3 gives the whole variable domain GAGVSQSPRYKVTKRGQDVALRCDPISGHVSLYWYRQALGQGPEFLTYFNYEAQQDKSGLPNDRFSAERPEGSISTLTIQRTEQRDSAMYRCASSLVGIRTDTQYFGPGTRLTVL.

The CDR3 DNA follows: TGCGCCAGCAGCCAAGATAAGCAGGCGAACACTGAAGCTTTCTTT. Its protein is CASSQDKQANTEAFF. The chain employs TRBV4-3 and TRBJ1-1; D unclear. The CDR3 totals 15 residues. V was trimmed by 0 bases and J by 1 base, leaving 9 bases between them. The germline V gene has CDR1 LGHNA and CDR2 YSLEER.

The V gene is TRBV14, the J gene TRBJ2-3, with TRBD2 identical over 7 bases. Germline V gene data show CDR1 as SGHDN and CDR2 as FVKESK. The CDR3 totals 14 residues. V trimming: 2 bases; J trimming: 6 bases; junction bases outside the gene matches: 5. The CDR3 protein is CASSQTGGGDTQYF. CDR3 sequence (DNA): TGTGCCAGCAGCCAAACGGGAGGAGGTGATACGCAGTATTTT.

This clonotype has a single count. The germline gene is not matched at one end of the junction; a read error may be the cause. The chain links TRBV29-1 to TRBJ2-2; a possible D gene is TRBD2 (6 bases). The CDR3 totals 14 residues. Germline CDR1 and CDR2: SQVTM and ANQGSEA. CDR3 loop: CSASPASNTGGLFF. The CDR3 DNA reads as TGCAGCGCCTCACCAGCCTCTAACACCGGGGGGCTGTTTTTT.

This clonotype turned up a few times. The gene calls are TRBV6-2 or TRBV6-3 and TRBJ1-6; TRBD1 is a possible D gene (5 bases). Trimming shortened V by 8 bases and J by 11 bases, and 22 bases separated the two germline ends. This CDR3 region has 15 residues. The germline gives CDR1 MNHEY, CDR2 SVGEGT. As DNA, the CDR3 is TGTGCCAGCGCACTCAGCGCAGGGTTCGAGACACCCCTCCACTTT. It encodes CASALSAGFETPLHF.

The table lists this clonotype with a few counts. This chain links TRBV4-1 with TRBJ1-2, with TRBD1 as a possible D gene (5 bases). Trimming removed 1 base at V and 8 bases at J, with 17 bases between. This CDR3 has 15 amino acids. Germline V gene lookup returns CDR1 MGHRA and CDR2 YSYEKL. The CDR3 DNA follows: TGCGCCAGCAGCCAAGCGTCAGCGGGGGAAGGAGGCTACACCTTC. Protein: CASSQASAGEGGYTF.

This clonotype was observed a few times. The rearrangement joins TRBV6-2 or TRBV6-3 to TRBJ2-5; TRBD1 is a possible D gene (5 bases). CDR3 length: 14 residues. Germline CDR1 reads MNHEY; CDR2 reads SVGEGT. V lost 6 bases and J lost 1, with 12 bases in between. Here the CDR3 reads CASRPWGTQETQYF. CDR3 DNA sequence: TGTGCCAGCAGACCCTGGGGCACCCAAGAGACCCAGTACTTC.

The chain uses TRBV4-3 and TRBJ2-1; no firm D call. Germline CDR1 reads LGHNA; CDR2 reads YSLEER. This CDR3 has 14 residues. Trimming cost V 2 bases and J 8 bases, with 13 bases left between them. DNA of the CDR3: TGCGCCAGCAGCCAACACTGGCTTCTTGATGAGCAGTTCTTC. Protein: CASSQHWLLDEQFF.

There are a few counts of this clonotype. The gene calls are TRBV6-1 and TRBJ2-3; D gene uncertain. This CDR3 has 13 amino acids. Trimming left V 9 bases short and J 5 bases short, with 15 bases between. Germline V lookup: CDR1 MNHNS, CDR2 SASEGT. The CDR3 protein is CASQRIAEDTQYF. In DNA, the CDR3 is TGTGCCAGTCAACGTATAGCCGAAGATACGCAGTATTTT.

The V and J genes are TRBV2 and TRBJ2-6; D assignment may be TRBD1 or TRBD2 (5 bases each). Trimming pared 2 bases from V and 4 bases from J, leaving 18 bases between. The CDR3 loop spans 18 amino acids. The germline CDR1 and CDR2 sequences are SNHLY and FYNNEI. For the CDR3, the DNA is TGTGCCAGCAGTGAAAGCGGACACTTCCCCTCCGGGGCCAACGTCCTGACTTTC. Its translation: CASSESGHFPSGANVLTF.

J is TRBJ2-7 and V is TRBV27; 8 bases agree with TRBD1. CDR3 length equals 14 residues. Germline V CDR1 and CDR2: MNHEY, SMNVEV (reference sequence). V trimming: 5 bases; J trimming: 5 bases; junction bases outside the gene matches: 8. CDR3: CASSTEQGAHEQYF. The CDR3 nucleotides are TGTGCCAGCAGTACCGAGCAGGGGGCGCACGAGCAGTACTTC.

The chain links TRBV6-1 to TRBJ2-2; 7 positions match TRBD1. The trim removed 10 bases at V and 3 bases at J, leaving 11 bases unmatched. The CDR3 has 15 residues. Germline-derived CDR1 and CDR2 are MNHNS and SASEGT. The CDR3 region is CATRSTGLDTGELFF. The DNA of the CDR3 is TGTGCCACCAGATCGACAGGGTTGGACACCGGGGAGCTGTTTTTT.

The chain couples TRBV6-1 to TRBJ1-5; 7 bases match TRBD1. There are 14 residues in the CDR3. Trimming at V came to 3 bases and at J to 6 bases, leaving 5 bases not matched to a gene. The germline V gene has CDR1 MNHNS and CDR2 SASEGT. In DNA form, the CDR3 reads TGTGCCAGCAGTGACAGGGGGGCAGGTCAGCCCCAGCATTTT. Its translation is CASSDRGAGQPQHF.

The rearrangement joins TRBV25-1 to TRBJ2-1, with D maybe TRBD1 (6 bases). V lost 4 bases to trimming and J lost 2 bases, with 15 bases between them. The germline V gene encodes CDR1 MGHDK and CDR2 SYGVNS. The CDR3 is 16 residues long. CDR3: CASSAQRGGAYNEQFF. As DNA, the CDR3 is TGTGCCAGCAGTGCCCAGCGAGGGGGTGCCTACAATGAGCAGTTCTTC.

The chain couples TRBV5-4 to TRBJ2-7, with a possible D match to TRBD2 (6 bases). V shed 0 bases and J shed 4 bases, with 14 bases lying between them. Looked up from germline, CDR1 is SGHNT and CDR2 is YYREEE (reference sequence). The CDR3 runs 15 residues. Written as DNA, the CDR3 is TGTGCCAGCAGCTTGGCCGGGTTCGGGACTTACGAGCAGTACTTC. The encoded protein is CASSLAGFGTYEQYF. Full variable domain (missing parts from reference TRBV5-4 and TRBJ2-7): ETGVTQSPTHLIKTRGQQVTLRCSSQSGHNTVSWYQQALGQGPQFIFQYYREEENGRGNFPPRFSGLQFPNYSSELNVNALELDDSALYLCASSLAGFGTYEQYFGPGTRLTVT.

As to this clonotype: One junction end does not reproduce the germline sequence, and a read error may be involved. V and J are TRBV3-1 and TRBJ2-7; TRBD1 agrees at 7 bases. The CDR3 length is 13 residues. Germline values: CDR1 LGHDT, CDR2 YNNKEL (reference sequence). The CDR3 loop reads CASSQDSTGQRHF. CDR3 nucleotides: TGTGCCAGCAGCCAAGATTCGACGGGACAGAGGCACTTC.

The rearrangement joins TRBV7-6 to TRBJ2-3, with 11 bases aligning to TRBD2. The length of the CDR3 is 16 residues. V trimming: 5 bases; J trimming: 2 bases; junction bases outside the gene matches: 6. Per the germline V gene, CDR1 is SGHVS and CDR2 is FNYEAQ. CDR3 sequence reads: CASSLRTSGYTDTQYF. CDR3 coding DNA: TGTGCCAGCAGCCTCCGGACTAGCGGGTACACAGATACGCAGTATTTT.

This clonotype has only a few counts. A read error may produce the germline difference seen at one junction end. This rearrangement joins TRBV2 to TRBJ1-2; D gene ambiguous. Germline-derived CDR1 and CDR2 are SNHLY and FYNNEI. This CDR3 has 12 amino acids. The CDR3 DNA reads TGTGCCAACAGTTCCCGAAACTATGGCTACACCTTC. This encodes CANSSRNYGYTF.

This chain joins TRBV20-1 and TRBJ2-3; 8 positions match TRBD2. CDR3 length equals 14 residues. CDR1 and CDR2 from the germline V gene are DFQATT and SNEGSKA (reference sequence). The ends lost 1 base at V and 3 bases at J; junction bases unmatched: 3. The CDR3 DNA follows: TGCAGTGCTAGAGCCGGGGGGGCAACAGATACGCAGTATTTT. Protein: CSARAGGATDTQYF.

The CDR3 reads CASSPGTGGLGTEAFF. CDR3 bases: TGTGCCAGCTCACCCGGGACAGGGGGCTTAGGCACTGAAGCTTTCTTT. The V call is TRBV18, the J call TRBJ1-1; 12 nucleotides agree with TRBD1. CDR1 KGHSH and CDR2 LQKENI come from the germline V gene. The CDR3 is 16 residues long. The V and J ends lost 3 bases and 4 bases, in that order; junction bases with no gene match: 6.